This is a list of T cell receptor beta chains from one sample in a study of T cells after yellow fever vaccination. TCRdb re-derived calls from the 5' RACE reads in MiXCR, one entry per CDR3 protein. The table has under 200,000 distinct CDR3 sequences, around 7.2% seen once. The sequencing here drew on CD4+ T cells sorted from PBMCs, taken around 5 days after the first yellow fever vaccination. The receptors were gathered from a man younger than 35 who received the YFV17D yellow fever vaccine. Each CDR3 is given with its conserved first and last residue. Fields, in order: clone size, D gene, J gene, V gene, CDR3 protein, CDR3 DNA. A D gene is named only where the DNA matches it firmly. Some rows have no size entry. The others give once, few or many, or a class for an expanded clone.

many,-,TRBJ1-2,TRBV7-2,CASSPSGGNGYTF,TGTGCCAGCAGCCCCTCGGGGGGGAATGGCTACACCTTC
few,-,TRBJ2-2,TRBV6-1,CASRAPLPGELFF,TGTGCCAGCAGGGCCCCCTTACCCGGGGAGCTGTTTTTT
many,-,TRBJ1-2,TRBV2,CASTGGDGNYGYTF,TGTGCCAGCACCGGGGGTGACGGAAACTATGGCTACACCTTC
many,-,TRBJ2-7,TRBV29-1,CSVRSRYEQYF,TGCAGCGTCCGGAGTCGGTACGAGCAGTACTTC
many,TRBD2,TRBJ2-3,TRBV7-9,CASSFPSGGSGGTDTQYF,TGTGCCAGCAGCTTTCCTTCGGGGGGTAGCGGGGGCACAGATACGCAGTATTTT
many,-,TRBJ2-1,TRBV28,CASSLASGLGQFF,TGTGCCAGCAGTCTTGCCTCGGGTCTGGGGCAGTTCTTC
-,-,TRBJ1-4,TRBV4-2,CASSQDARATNEKLFF,TGTGCCAGCAGCCAAGATGCCCGCGCAACTAATGAAAAACTGTTTTTT
many,-,TRBJ2-4,TRBV18,CASSPTATLMSWGNIQYF,TGTGCCAGCTCACCGACAGCTACCCTTATGTCGTGGGGAAACATTCAGTACTTC
few,-,TRBJ2-2,TRBV5-1,CASSGGGTGELFF,TGCGCCAGCAGCGGGGGAGGCACCGGGGAGCTGTTTTTT
many,TRBD1,TRBJ2-3,TRBV7-2,CASSSGQGDDTQYF,TGTGCCAGCAGCTCAGGACAGGGGGACGATACGCAGTATTTT
many,-,TRBJ1-1,TRBV12-3/TRBV12-4,CASKKTPEGAEAFF,TGTGCCAGCAAAAAGACACCTGAAGGGGCTGAAGCTTTCTTT
few,TRBD1,TRBJ2-1,TRBV4-2,CASSQVRGQGIDEQFF,TGTGCCAGCAGCCAAGTAAGGGGACAGGGGATAGATGAGCAGTTCTTC
many,-,TRBJ2-3,TRBV6-2/TRBV6-3,CASSDFLATDTQYF,TGTGCCAGCAGTGATTTTTTAGCGACAGATACGCAGTATTTT
many,TRBD1,TRBJ1-6,TRBV20-1,CSARDWDSYNSPLHF,TGCAGTGCTAGAGATTGGGACAGCTATAATTCACCCCTCCACTTT
many,TRBD2,TRBJ2-3,TRBV4-3,CASSQASGGTDTQYF,TGCGCCAGCAGCCAAGCTAGCGGGGGCACAGATACGCAGTATTTT
many,-,TRBJ2-7,TRBV5-1,CASSLRAASPYEQYF,TGCGCCAGCAGCTTGCGAGCAGCCTCTCCCTACGAGCAGTACTTC
many,-,TRBJ1-1,TRBV7-3,CASRLGPQNTEAFF,TGTGCCAGCCGACTCGGACCCCAGAACACTGAAGCTTTCTTT
few,-,TRBJ2-5,TRBV12-3/TRBV12-4,CASSFDSKETQYF,TGTGCCAGCAGTTTTGACAGTAAAGAGACCCAGTACTTC
many,-,TRBJ2-3,TRBV5-1,CASSLPTSWVGDTQYF,TGCGCCAGCAGCTTGCCTACTAGCTGGGTTGGAGATACGCAGTATTTT
many,TRBD2,TRBJ2-7,TRBV4-3,CASSQDLGASGGSASQYF,TGCGCCAGCAGCCAAGATCTAGGGGCTAGCGGGGGGTCAGCGTCGCAGTACTTC
many,-,TRBJ1-5,TRBV5-1,CASSLEPGPSNQPQHF,TGCGCCAGCAGCTTAGAACCGGGACCCAGCAATCAGCCCCAGCATTTT
many,TRBD2,TRBJ2-7,TRBV7-2,CASSSRRAGGSYEQYF,TGTGCCAGCAGCTCAAGACGGGCGGGGGGATCCTACGAGCAGTACTTC
-,TRBD1,TRBJ1-1,TRBV6-2/TRBV6-3,CASSRPGTGDPEAFF,TGTGCCAGCAGTCGTCCCGGGACAGGGGACCCTGAAGCTTTCTTT
many,-,TRBJ2-5,TRBV6-2/TRBV6-3,CATAKGVGDRETQYF,TGTGCCACCGCCAAGGGAGTCGGAGACCGAGAGACCCAGTACTTC
-,-,TRBJ2-4,TRBV20-1,CSAGGYRNIQYF,TGCAGTGCTGGCGGTTACAGGAACATTCAGTACTTC
few,TRBD1,TRBJ1-2,TRBV6-5,CASGNRGPYGYTF,TGTGCCAGCGGGAACAGGGGTCCCTATGGCTACACCTTC
many,-,TRBJ2-1,TRBV2,CASSEDRSSYNEQFF,TGTGCCAGCAGTGAAGACAGGAGCTCCTACAATGAGCAGTTCTTC
few,TRBD1,TRBJ1-1,TRBV5-4,CASSLDGTGAMNTEAFF,TGTGCCAGCAGCTTGGATGGGACAGGGGCTATGAACACTGAAGCTTTCTTT